The 22 T cell receptor beta chains below were found in one sample sequenced in a study of blood T cell repertoires in COVID-19. Clones were read by immunoSEQ multiplex PCR, and TCRdb kept only the in-frame ones, dropping some. The sample includes roughly 250,000 clones, around 85% of them seen just once. The specimen was PBMCs or T cells enriched from blood (not recorded which). These receptors originate from a middle-aged woman with acute COVID-19.

The chain combines TRBV24-1 with TRBJ2-5; no definite D call. This CDR3 contains 13 residues. V was cut by 7 bases and J by 1 base, with 9 bases left in between. Germline loops: CDR1 KGHDR, CDR2 SFDVKD. The CDR3: CATRSGPQETQYF. The CDR3 coding sequence is TGTGCCACCAGGTCCGGTCCCCAAGAGACCCAGTACTTC.

V and J are TRBV30 and TRBJ2-7; a possible D gene is TRBD1 (6 bases). V was cut by 1 base and J by 2 bases, with 6 bases left in between. The length of the CDR3 is 12 residues. The germline V gene has CDR1 GTSNPN and CDR2 SVGIG (reference sequence). Here the CDR3 DNA reads TGTGCCTGGAGTGCAGGGGCCTACGAGCAGTACTTC. It yields the protein CAWSAGAYEQYF.

There are a few counts of this clone. The gene calls are TRBV5-5 and TRBJ2-7; TRBD2 matches 8 bases. Unmatched junction bases numbered 12, after V lost 4 bases and J lost 3 bases. The CDR3 runs 16 residues. Germline values: CDR1 SGHKS, CDR2 YYEKEE (reference sequence). The CDR3 here is CASSRRGGDADYEQYF. The CDR3 DNA reads TGTGCCAGCAGCAGACGGGGGGGTGACGCAGACTACGAGCAGTACTTC.

This clone was recorded only once. This chain connects TRBV5-4 to TRBJ2-4; TRBD2 matches at 8 bases. CDR3 length: 17 residues. The J segment lost 0 bases and the V segment lost 0 bases, leaving 5 bases of the junction unmatched. Germline V gene data show CDR1 as SGHNT and CDR2 as YYREEE (reference sequence). The CDR3 spells CASSLAGGGLAKNIQYF. CDR3 bases: TGTGCCAGCAGCTTGGCCGGGGGGGGGCTAGCCAAAAACATTCAGTACTTC.

The V gene is TRBV20-1, the J gene TRBJ2-7; no clear D gene. The CDR3 loop spans 11 amino acids. Trimming took 0 bases from V and 7 from J, leaving 7 bases between them. The germline V gene has CDR1 DFQATT and CDR2 SNEGSKA (reference sequence). CDR3 sequence: CSARDEEEQYF. In nucleotides, the CDR3 is TGCAGTGCTAGAGATGAGGAGGAGCAGTACTTC.

Here the CDR3 reads CASSVGTSGGGDSYEQYF. The CDR3, as DNA: TGTGCCAGCAGCGTAGGCACTAGCGGTGGGGGTGACTCCTACGAGCAGTACTTC. This chain joins TRBV9 and TRBJ2-7; 8 bases agree with TRBD2. The CDR3 length is 18 residues. The germline V gene has CDR1 SGDLS and CDR2 YYNGEE. V shed 0 bases, J shed 0 bases, and the junction held 11 bases outside the gene matches. Based on the CDR3 plus reference TRBV9 and TRBJ2-7, the full variable domain is DSGVTQTPKHLITATGQRVTLRCSPRSGDLSVYWYQQSLDQGLQFLIQYYNGEERAKGNILERFSAQQFPDLHSELNLSSLELGDSALYFCASSVGTSGGGDSYEQYFGPGTRLTVT.

This chain joins TRBV3-1 (or the pseudogene TRBV3-2) and TRBJ2-3; D may be TRBD1 (5 bases). This CDR3 is built from 15 residues. Trimming cost V 3 bases and J 2 bases, with 12 bases left between them. Germline assignment: CDR1 LGHDT and CDR2 YNNKEL (reference sequence). Written as DNA, the CDR3 is TGTGCCAGCAGCCAGGAAGGGGTATTCACAGATACGCAGTATTTT. As protein: CASSQEGVFTDTQYF.

V gene TRBV5-6 combines with J gene TRBJ1-1, with 7 positions matching TRBD1. Trimming at V came to 4 bases and at J to 1 base, leaving 13 bases not matched to a gene. The CDR3 spans 17 residues. Germline-derived CDR1 and CDR2 are SGHDT and YYEEEE. The CDR3: CASSTRDRPLRNTEAFF. Written as DNA, the CDR3 is TGTGCCAGCAGCACACGGGACAGACCTTTACGGAACACTGAAGCTTTCTTT.

This rearrangement joins TRBV6-5 to TRBJ1-5; D is undetermined. Germline values: CDR1 MNHEY, CDR2 SVGAGI. CDR3 size: 14 residues. The V end lost 6 bases, the J end lost 3 bases, and 12 bases lay between the germline ends. The CDR3 spells CASRDMRANQPQHF. The CDR3 DNA sequence: TGTGCCAGCAGAGACATGCGGGCCAATCAGCCCCAGCATTTT.

The chain couples TRBV5-1 to TRBJ1-2, with 12 bases fitting TRBD1. V dropped 5 bases and J dropped 7; count of bases not matched to a gene: 12. This CDR3 spans 16 amino acids. CDR1 is SGHRS, CDR2 YFSETQ, per germline. The CDR3 loop is CASRISLGQGAGGYTF. CDR3 in DNA: TGCGCCAGCAGAATATCCCTGGGACAGGGGGCTGGTGGCTACACCTTC.

The chain combines TRBV30 with TRBJ2-4; 7 nucleotides align to TRBD1. The V gene end was trimmed by 5 bases and the J gene end by 1 base; junction bases not matched to a gene: 17. This CDR3 spans 18 amino acids. Per the germline V gene, CDR1 is GTSNPN and CDR2 is SVGIG (reference sequence). In nucleotides, the CDR3 is TGTGCCTGGCCCGAAGGGGGCGCGGAAGGGGTGGCCAAAAACATTCAGTACTTC. Its protein is CAWPEGGAEGVAKNIQYF.

The rearrangement uses TRBV12-3 or TRBV12-4 and TRBJ1-2; 8 nucleotides agree with TRBD1. The CDR3 covers 13 residues. J lost 4 bases, V lost 6 bases, and 4 bases had no gene match. In DNA form, the CDR3 reads TGTGCCAGCAGCGCGACAGGGGTCTATGGCTACACCTTC. Protein product: CASSATGVYGYTF.

A word on this clone: Different DNA sequences within this sample yield the same CDR3. The chain has TRBV12-3 or TRBV12-4 and TRBJ1-1; D ambiguous. The V end was cut by 7 bases, the J end by 4 bases, with 10 bases between. CDR3 length: 12 residues. CDR3 in amino acids: CASTLGSTEAFF. CDR3 nucleotides: TGTGCCAGCACCTTGGGGAGCACTGAAGCTTTCTTT.

This clone was seen a single time. J is TRBJ1-6 and V is TRBV27; D might be TRBD1 (5 bases). The length of the CDR3 is 14 residues. With 1 base removed from V and 6 bases from J, the gap between germline ends came to 7 bases. Germline-derived CDR1 and CDR2 are MNHEY and SMNVEV (reference sequence). CDR3: CASSLWGVNSPLHF. CDR3 DNA sequence: TGTGCCAGCAGTTTATGGGGGGTTAATTCACCCCTCCACTTT.

The table lists this clone with a count of one. The rearrangement links TRBV6-2 or TRBV6-3 to TRBJ2-7, with TRBD2 matching 10 bases. Per the germline V gene, CDR1 is MNHEY and CDR2 is SVGEGT. The CDR3 contains 14 residues. Trimming at V came to 6 bases and at J to 2 bases, leaving 4 bases not matched to a gene. The CDR3 region is CASSSGTSAYEQYF. In nucleotides, the CDR3 is TGTGCCAGCAGCTCCGGGACTAGCGCCTACGAGCAGTACTTC.

The chain links TRBV11-3 to TRBJ2-5; no reliable D call. Looked up from germline, CDR1 is SGHNT and CDR2 is YENEEA. The length of the CDR3 is 12 residues. Trimming left V 4 bases short and J 5 bases short, with 8 bases between. The CDR3 nucleotides read TGTGCCAGCAGCTCAACCCAGGAGACCCAGTACTTC. Translation: CASSSTQETQYF.

CDR3 bases: TGTGCCAGTAGTTGGCAGGTTGGCGAAGCTTTCTTT. This encodes CASSWQVGEAFF. V is TRBV19 and J is TRBJ1-1, with D uncertain. The V and J ends lost 5 bases and 8 bases respectively, with 12 bases between them. Germline CDR1 is LNHDA and CDR2 is SQIVND (reference sequence). The CDR3 loop spans 12 amino acids.

The V and J genes are TRBV7-6 and TRBJ2-7; 10 bases are a match to TRBD1. The germline V gene has CDR1 SGHVS and CDR2 FNYEAQ. Losses at the gene ends were 3 bases for V and 5 bases for J; bases not matched to a gene: 7. The CDR3 runs 15 residues. As DNA, the CDR3 is TGTGCCAGCAGCTTTCGACAGGGGGCGGATAACGAGCAGTACTTC. Translating it yields CASSFRQGADNEQYF.

This clone was found once. The rearrangement uses TRBV7-8 and TRBJ2-2; 9 bases align to TRBD1. The trim removed 5 bases at V and 5 bases at J, leaving 9 bases unmatched. The CDR3 runs to 16 residues. CDR1 SGHVS and CDR2 FQNEAQ come from the germline V gene. This CDR3 is CASSPAKGQGTGELFF. The CDR3 nucleotides read TGTGCCAGCAGCCCAGCCAAGGGACAGGGTACCGGGGAGCTGTTTTTT.

The chain has TRBV19 and TRBJ2-5; 13 nucleotides match TRBD2. The CDR3 extends over 15 amino acids. Germline values: CDR1 LNHDA, CDR2 SQIVND (reference sequence). Trimming at V came to 3 bases and at J to 3 bases, leaving 1 base not matched to a gene. CDR3 coding DNA: TGTGCCAGTAGTATTGGGACTAGCGGGAAAGAGACCCAGTACTTC. The encoded protein is CASSIGTSGKETQYF.

The chain carries TRBV30 and TRBJ2-2; TRBD1 aligns across 10 bases. The V gene end was trimmed by 8 bases and the J gene end by 5 bases; junction bases not matched to a gene: 11. From germline, CDR1 is GTSNPN and CDR2 SVGIG (reference sequence). The CDR3 runs 15 residues. The CDR3 nucleotides are TGTGCCCGTTCCGTGGGACAGGGGTTGACCGGGGAGCTGTTTTTT. Protein product: CARSVGQGLTGELFF.

The V call is TRBV4-1, the J call TRBJ1-6, with D perhaps matching TRBD1 (5 bases). Germline values: CDR1 MGHRA, CDR2 YSYEKL. V lost 0 bases and J lost 7, with 10 bases in between. The CDR3 has 15 residues. DNA for the CDR3: TGCGCCAGCAGCCAAGATTACGGGGGAAATTCACCCCTCCACTTT. Its protein product is CASSQDYGGNSPLHF.